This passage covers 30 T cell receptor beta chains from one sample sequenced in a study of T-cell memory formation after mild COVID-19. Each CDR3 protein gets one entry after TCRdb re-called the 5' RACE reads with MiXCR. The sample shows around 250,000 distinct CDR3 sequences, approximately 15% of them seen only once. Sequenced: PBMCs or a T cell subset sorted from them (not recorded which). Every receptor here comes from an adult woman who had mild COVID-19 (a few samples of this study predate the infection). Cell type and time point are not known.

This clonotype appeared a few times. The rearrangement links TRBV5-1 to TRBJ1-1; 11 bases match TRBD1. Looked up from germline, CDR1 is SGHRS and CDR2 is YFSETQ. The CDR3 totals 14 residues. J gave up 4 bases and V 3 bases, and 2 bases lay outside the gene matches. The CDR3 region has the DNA TGCGCCAGCAGCTGGGGACAGGGGGGCACTGAAGCTTTCTTT. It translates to CASSWGQGGTEAFF.

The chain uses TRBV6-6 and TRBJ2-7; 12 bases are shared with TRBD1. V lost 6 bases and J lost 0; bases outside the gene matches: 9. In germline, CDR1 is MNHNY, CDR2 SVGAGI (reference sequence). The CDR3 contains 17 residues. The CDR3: CASSPGTGGHSSYEQYF. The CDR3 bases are TGTGCCAGCAGCCCCGGGACAGGGGGCCACAGCTCCTACGAGCAGTACTTC.

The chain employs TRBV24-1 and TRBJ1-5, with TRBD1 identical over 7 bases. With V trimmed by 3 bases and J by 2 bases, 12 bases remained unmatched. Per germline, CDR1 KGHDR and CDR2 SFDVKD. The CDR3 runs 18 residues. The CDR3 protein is CATSDPRQGVIGNQPQHF. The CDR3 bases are TGTGCCACCAGTGATCCAAGACAGGGAGTTATAGGCAATCAGCCCCAGCATTTT.

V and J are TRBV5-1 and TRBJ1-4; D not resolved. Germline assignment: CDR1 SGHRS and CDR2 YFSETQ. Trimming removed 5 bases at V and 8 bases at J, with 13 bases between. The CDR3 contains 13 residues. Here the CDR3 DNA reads TGCGCCAGCAGTACGGGTAGTGGAGAAAAACTGTTTTTT. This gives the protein CASSTGSGEKLFF.

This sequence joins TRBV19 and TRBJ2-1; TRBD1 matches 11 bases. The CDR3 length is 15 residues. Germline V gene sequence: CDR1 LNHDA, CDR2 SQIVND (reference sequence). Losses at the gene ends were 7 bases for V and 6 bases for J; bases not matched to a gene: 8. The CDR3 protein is CASNPGQGGPNEQFF. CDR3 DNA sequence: TGTGCCAGTAATCCGGGACAGGGGGGACCCAATGAGCAGTTCTTC.

The CDR3 region is CASRSGVVGNQPQHF. DNA for the CDR3: TGTGCCAGCAGATCAGGAGTGGTAGGCAATCAGCCCCAGCATTTT. This chain connects TRBV12-3 or TRBV12-4 to TRBJ1-5; D is unresolved. Trimming took off 6 bases at V and 2 bases at J, with 14 bases between the two ends. This CDR3 comprises 15 residues.

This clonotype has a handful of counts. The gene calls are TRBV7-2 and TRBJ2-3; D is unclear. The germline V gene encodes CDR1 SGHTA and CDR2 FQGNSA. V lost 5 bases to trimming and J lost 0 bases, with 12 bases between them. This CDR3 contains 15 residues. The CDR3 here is CASSPVRLSTDTQYF. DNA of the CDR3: TGTGCCAGCAGCCCTGTGAGACTCAGCACAGATACGCAGTATTTT.

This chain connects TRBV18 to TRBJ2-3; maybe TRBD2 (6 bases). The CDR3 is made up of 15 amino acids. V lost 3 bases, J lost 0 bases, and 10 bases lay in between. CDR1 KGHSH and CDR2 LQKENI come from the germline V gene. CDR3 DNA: TGTGCCAGCTCACCGGACTATCTTAGCACAGATACGCAGTATTTT. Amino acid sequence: CASSPDYLSTDTQYF.

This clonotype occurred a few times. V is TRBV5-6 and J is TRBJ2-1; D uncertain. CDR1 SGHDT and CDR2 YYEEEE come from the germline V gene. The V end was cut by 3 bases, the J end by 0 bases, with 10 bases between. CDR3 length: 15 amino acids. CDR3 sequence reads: CASSWAHNSYNEQFF. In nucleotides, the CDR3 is TGTGCCAGCAGCTGGGCCCACAACTCCTACAATGAGCAGTTCTTC.

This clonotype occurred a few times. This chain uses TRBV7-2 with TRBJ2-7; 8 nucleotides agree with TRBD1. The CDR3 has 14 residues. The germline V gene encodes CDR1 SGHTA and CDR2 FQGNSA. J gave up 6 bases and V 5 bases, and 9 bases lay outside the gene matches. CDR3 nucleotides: TGTGCCAGCAGCACGAGACAGGGGATGAGCGAGCAGTACTTC. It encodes CASSTRQGMSEQYF. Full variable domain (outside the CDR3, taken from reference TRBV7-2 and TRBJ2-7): GAGVSQSPSNKVTEKGKDVELRCDPISGHTALYWYRQSLGQGLEFLIYFQGNSAPDKSGLPSDRFSAERTGGSVSTLTIQRTQQEDSAVYLCASSTRQGMSEQYFGPGTRLTVT.

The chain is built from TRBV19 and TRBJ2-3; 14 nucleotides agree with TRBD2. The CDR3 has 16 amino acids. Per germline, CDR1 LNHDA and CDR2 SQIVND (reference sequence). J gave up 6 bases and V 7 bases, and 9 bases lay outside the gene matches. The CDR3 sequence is CASTQGLAGAPDTQYF. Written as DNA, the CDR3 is TGTGCCAGTACTCAGGGACTAGCGGGAGCTCCGGATACGCAGTATTTT.

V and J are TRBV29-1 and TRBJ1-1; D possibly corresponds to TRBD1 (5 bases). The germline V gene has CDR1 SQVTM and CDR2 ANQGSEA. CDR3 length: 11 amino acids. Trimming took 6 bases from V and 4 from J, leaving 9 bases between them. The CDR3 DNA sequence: TGCAGCGTGGGGCGGCCCACTGAAGCTTTCTTT. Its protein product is CSVGRPTEAFF.

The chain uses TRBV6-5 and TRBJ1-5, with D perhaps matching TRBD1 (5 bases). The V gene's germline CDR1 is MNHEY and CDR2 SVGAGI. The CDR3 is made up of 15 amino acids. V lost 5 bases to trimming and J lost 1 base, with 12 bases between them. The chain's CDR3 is CASSLRGSSNQPQHF. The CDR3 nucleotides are TGTGCCAGCAGTCTACGGGGGTCAAGCAATCAGCCCCAGCATTTT.

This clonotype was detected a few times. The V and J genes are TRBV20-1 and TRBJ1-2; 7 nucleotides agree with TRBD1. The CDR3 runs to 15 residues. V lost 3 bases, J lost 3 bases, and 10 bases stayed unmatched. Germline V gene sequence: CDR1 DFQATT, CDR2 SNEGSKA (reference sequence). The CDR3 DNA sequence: TGCAGTGCTAGCTTAGAGACCGGACAGGACTATGGCTACACCTTC. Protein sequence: CSASLETGQDYGYTF.

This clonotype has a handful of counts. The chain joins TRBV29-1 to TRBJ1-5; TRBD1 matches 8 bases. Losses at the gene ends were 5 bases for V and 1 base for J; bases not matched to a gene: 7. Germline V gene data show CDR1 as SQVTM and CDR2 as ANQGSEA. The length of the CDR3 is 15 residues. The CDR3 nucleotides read TGCAGCGTTCTTTTACAGGGGGGAAGCAATCAGCCCCAGCATTTT. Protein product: CSVLLQGGSNQPQHF.

CDR3 bases: TGTGCCAGCAGCTTAGATCAACTAGCGGGGGTCCGGTACTTC. Its translation is CASSLDQLAGVRYF. The rearrangement uses TRBV11-2 and TRBJ2-5; 11 positions agree with TRBD2. The V segment lost 0 bases and the J segment 13 bases; nucleotides outside the gene matches: 7. Germline lookup yields CDR1 SGHAT and CDR2 FQNNGV. The CDR3 extends over 14 amino acids.

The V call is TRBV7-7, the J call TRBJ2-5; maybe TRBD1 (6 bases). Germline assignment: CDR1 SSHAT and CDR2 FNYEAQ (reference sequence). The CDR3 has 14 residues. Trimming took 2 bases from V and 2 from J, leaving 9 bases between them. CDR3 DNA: TGTGCCAGCAGCTTAAACCAGGGGCAAGAGACCCAGTACTTC. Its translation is CASSLNQGQETQYF. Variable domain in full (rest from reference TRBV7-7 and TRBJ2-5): GAGVSQSPRYKVTKRGQDVTLRCDPISSHATLYWYQQALGQGPEFLTYFNYEAQPDKSGLPSDRFSAERPEGSISTLTIQRTEQRDSAMYRCASSLNQGQETQYFGPGTRLLVL.

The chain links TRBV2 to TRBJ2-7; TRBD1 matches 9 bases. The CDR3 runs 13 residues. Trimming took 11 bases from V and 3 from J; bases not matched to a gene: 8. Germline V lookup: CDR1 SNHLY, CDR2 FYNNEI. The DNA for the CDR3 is TGTGCCCTCCGGGACAGGGACCTCTACGAGCAGTACTTC. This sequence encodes CALRDRDLYEQYF.

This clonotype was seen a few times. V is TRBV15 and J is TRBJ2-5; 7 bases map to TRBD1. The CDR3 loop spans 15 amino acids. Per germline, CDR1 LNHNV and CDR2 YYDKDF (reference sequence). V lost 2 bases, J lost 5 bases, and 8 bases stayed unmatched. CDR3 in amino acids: CATSRPTGSTETQYF. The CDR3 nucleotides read TGTGCCACCAGCAGACCGACAGGGTCGACGGAGACCCAGTACTTC.

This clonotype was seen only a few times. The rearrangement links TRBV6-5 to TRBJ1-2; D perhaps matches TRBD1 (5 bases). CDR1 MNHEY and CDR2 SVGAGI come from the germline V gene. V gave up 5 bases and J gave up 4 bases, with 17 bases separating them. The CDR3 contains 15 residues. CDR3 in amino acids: CASSSMAGFSYGYTF. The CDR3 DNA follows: TGTGCCAGCAGTAGCATGGCAGGGTTTAGCTATGGCTACACCTTC.

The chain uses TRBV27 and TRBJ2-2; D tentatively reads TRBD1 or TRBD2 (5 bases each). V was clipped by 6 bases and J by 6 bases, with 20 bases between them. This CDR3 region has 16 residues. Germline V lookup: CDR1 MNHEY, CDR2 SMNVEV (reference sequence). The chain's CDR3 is CASRVSAAGWSGELFF. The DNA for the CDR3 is TGTGCCAGCAGAGTCTCAGCGGCAGGGTGGTCCGGGGAGCTGTTTTTT.

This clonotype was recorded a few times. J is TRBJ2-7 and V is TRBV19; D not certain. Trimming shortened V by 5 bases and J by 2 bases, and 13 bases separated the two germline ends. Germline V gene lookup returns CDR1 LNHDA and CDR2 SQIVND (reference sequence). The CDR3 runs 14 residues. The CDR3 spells CASSPQTRAYEQYF. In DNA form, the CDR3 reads TGTGCCAGTAGTCCGCAGACACGCGCCTACGAGCAGTACTTC.

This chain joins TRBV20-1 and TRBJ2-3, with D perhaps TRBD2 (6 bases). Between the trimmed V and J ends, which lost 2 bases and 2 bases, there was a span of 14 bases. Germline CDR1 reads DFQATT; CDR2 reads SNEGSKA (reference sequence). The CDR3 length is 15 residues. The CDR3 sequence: CSARYGGSPTDTQYF. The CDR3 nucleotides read TGCAGTGCTAGATATGGGGGGAGCCCCACAGATACGCAGTATTTT.

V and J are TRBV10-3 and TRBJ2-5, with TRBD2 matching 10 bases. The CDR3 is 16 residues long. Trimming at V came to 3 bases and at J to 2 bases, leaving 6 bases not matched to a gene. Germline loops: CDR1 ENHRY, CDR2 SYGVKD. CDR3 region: CAISDDIAGGQETQYF. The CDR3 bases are TGTGCCATCAGTGACGACATAGCGGGGGGACAAGAGACCCAGTACTTC.

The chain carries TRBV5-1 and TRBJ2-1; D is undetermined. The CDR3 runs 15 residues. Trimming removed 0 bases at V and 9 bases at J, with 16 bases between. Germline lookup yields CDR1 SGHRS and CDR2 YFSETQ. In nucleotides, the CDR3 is TGCGCCAGCAGCTTGGTATCCGGAGCGCGGAGTGAGCAGTTCTTC. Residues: CASSLVSGARSEQFF.

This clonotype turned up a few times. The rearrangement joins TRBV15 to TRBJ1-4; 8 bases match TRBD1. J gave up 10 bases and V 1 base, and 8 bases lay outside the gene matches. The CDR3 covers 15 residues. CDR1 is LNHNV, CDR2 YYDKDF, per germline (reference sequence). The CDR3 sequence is CATSRGDRGIVKLFF. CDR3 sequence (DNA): TGTGCCACCAGCAGAGGTGACAGGGGTATTGTAAAACTGTTTTTT.

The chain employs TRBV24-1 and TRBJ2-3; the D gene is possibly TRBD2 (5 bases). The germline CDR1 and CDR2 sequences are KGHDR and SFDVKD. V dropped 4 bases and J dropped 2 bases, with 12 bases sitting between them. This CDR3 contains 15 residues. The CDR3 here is CATSESGILTDTQYF. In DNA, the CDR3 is TGTGCCACCAGTGAATCCGGGATCCTCACAGATACGCAGTATTTT.

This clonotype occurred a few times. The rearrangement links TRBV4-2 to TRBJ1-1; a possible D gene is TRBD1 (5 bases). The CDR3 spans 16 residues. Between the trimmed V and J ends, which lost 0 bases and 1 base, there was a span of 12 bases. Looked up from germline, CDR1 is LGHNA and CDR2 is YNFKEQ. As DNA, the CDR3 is TGTGCCAGCAGCCAAGATCACGGGGGGTCGAACACTGAAGCTTTCTTT. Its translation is CASSQDHGGSNTEAFF.

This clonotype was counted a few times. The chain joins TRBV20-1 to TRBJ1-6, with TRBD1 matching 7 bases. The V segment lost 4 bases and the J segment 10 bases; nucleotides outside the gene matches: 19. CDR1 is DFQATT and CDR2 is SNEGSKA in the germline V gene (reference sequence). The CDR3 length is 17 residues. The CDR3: CSANTGTENTRRSPLHF. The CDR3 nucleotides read TGCAGTGCTAATACCGGGACAGAAAACACTAGGCGGTCACCCCTCCACTTT.

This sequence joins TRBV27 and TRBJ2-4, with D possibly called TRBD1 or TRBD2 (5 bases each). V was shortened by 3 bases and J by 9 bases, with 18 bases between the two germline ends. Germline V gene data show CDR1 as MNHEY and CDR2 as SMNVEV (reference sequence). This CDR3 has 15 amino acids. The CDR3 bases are TGTGCCAGCAGTTTGACTCCCTCAGGTGGGGGCATTCAGTACTTC. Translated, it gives CASSLTPSGGGIQYF.